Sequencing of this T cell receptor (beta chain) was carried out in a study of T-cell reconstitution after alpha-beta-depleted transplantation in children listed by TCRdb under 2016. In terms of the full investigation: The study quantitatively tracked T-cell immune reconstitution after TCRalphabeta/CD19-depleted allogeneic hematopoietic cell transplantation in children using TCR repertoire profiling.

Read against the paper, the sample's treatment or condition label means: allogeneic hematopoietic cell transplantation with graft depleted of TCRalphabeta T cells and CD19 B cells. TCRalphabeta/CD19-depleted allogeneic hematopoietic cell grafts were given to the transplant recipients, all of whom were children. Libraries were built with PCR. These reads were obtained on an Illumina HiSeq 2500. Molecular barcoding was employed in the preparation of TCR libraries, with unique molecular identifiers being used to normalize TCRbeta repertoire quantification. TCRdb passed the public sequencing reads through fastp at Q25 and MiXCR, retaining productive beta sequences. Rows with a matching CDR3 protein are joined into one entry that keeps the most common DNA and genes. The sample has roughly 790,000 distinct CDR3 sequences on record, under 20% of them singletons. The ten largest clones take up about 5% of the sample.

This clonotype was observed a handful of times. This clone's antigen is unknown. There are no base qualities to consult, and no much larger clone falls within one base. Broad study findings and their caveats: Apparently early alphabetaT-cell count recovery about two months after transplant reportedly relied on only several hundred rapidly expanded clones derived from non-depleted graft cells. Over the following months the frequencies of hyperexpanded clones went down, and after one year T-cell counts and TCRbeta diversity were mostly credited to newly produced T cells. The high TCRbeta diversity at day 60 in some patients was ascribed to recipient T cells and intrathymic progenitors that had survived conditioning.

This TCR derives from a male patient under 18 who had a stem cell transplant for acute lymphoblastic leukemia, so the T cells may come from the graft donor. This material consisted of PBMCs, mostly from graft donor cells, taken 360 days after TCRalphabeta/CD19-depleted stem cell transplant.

This receptor has the CDR3 CASSHPGRAQTDTQYF. The DNA sequence reads TGCGCCAGCAGCCATCCCGGGAGGGCGCAAACAGATACGCAGTATTTT. The chain is made from TRBV4-1 and TRBJ2-3; 8 junctional bases match TRBD2. Trimming leaves V shorter by 3 bases and J shorter by 3 bases, with the junction holding 8 bases beyond the gene matches. The germline V gene gives CDR1 as MGHRA and CDR2 as YSYEKL. From the cysteine through the phenylalanine, the CDR3 covers 16 amino acids. The only DNA kept is the CDR3, 48 bases in frame from the first base.